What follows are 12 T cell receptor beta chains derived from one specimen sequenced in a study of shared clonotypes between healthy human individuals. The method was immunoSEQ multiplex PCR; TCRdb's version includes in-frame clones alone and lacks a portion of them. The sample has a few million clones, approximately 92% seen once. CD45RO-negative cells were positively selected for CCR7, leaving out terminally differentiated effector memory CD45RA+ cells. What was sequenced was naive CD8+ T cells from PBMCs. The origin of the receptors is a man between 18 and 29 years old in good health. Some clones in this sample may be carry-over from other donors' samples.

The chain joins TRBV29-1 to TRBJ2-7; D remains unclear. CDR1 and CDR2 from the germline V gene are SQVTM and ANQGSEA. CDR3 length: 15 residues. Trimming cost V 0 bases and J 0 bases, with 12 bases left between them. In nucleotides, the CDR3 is TGCAGCGTTGAAGAGGCAGGAATTCTCTCCTACGAGCAGTACTTC. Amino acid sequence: CSVEEAGILSYEQYF.

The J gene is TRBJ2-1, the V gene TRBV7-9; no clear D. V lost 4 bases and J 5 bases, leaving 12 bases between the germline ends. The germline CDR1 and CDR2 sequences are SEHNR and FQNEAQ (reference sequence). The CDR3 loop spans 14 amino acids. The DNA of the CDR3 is TGTGCCAGCAGCTCGACATTGCGCGACAATGAGCAGTTCTTC. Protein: CASSSTLRDNEQFF.

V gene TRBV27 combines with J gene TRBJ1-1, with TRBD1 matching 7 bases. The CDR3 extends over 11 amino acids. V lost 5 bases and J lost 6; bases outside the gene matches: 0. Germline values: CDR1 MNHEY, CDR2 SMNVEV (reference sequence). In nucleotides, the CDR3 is TGTGCCAGCAGTAGGGGGCCTGAAGCTTTCTTT. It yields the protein CASSRGPEAFF.

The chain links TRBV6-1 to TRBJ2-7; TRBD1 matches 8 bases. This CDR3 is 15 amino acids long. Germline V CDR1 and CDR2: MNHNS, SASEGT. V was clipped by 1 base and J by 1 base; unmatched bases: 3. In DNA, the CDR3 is TGTGCCAGCAGTGAAGAGGGACAGGAGTCCTACGAGCAGTACTTC. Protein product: CASSEEGQESYEQYF.

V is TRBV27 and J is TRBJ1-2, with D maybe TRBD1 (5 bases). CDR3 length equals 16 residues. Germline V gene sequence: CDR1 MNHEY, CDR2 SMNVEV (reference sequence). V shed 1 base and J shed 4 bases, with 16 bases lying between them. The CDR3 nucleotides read TGTGCCAGCAGTTTATTGACGGGTTCGGGGGGCTATGGCTACACCTTC. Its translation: CASSLLTGSGGYGYTF.

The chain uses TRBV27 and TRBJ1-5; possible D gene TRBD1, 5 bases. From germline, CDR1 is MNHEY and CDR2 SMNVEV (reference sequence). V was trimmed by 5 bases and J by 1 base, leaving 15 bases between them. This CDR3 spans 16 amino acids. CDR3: CASSPSRGESNQPQHF. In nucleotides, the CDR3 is TGTGCCAGCAGTCCCTCTCGGGGGGAGAGCAATCAGCCCCAGCATTTT.

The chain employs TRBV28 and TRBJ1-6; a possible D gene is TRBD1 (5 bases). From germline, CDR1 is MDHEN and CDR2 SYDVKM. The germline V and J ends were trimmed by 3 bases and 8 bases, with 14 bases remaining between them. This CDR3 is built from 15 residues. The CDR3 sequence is CASSLRGFGHSPLHF. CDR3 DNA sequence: TGTGCCAGCAGTTTGAGGGGCTTCGGGCATTCACCCCTCCACTTT.

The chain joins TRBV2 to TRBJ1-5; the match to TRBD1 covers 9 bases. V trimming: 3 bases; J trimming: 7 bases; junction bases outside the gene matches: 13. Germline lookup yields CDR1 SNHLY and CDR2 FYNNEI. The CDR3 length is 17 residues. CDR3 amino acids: CASSDFVRDREDQPQHF. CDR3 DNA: TGTGCCAGCAGTGATTTCGTTAGGGACAGGGAAGACCAGCCCCAGCATTTT.

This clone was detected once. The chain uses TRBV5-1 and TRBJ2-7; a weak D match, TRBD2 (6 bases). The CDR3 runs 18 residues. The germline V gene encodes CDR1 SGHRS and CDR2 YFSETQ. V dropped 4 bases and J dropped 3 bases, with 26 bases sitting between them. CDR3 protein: CASSQEYLSGVGVYEQYF. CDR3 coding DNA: TGCGCCAGCAGCCAGGAATACCTTAGCGGTGTAGGGGTCTACGAGCAGTACTTC.

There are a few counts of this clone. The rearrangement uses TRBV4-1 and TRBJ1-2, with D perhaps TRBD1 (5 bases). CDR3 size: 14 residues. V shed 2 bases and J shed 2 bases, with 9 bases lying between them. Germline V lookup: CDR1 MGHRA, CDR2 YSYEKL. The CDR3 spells CASSQLGTNYGYTF. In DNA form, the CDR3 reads TGCGCCAGCAGCCAACTTGGGACCAACTATGGCTACACCTTC.

As DNA, the CDR3 is TGTGCCAGCAGCCCGGTCCCGGGGCGCCAGGTAAGAAGCACCGGGGAGCTGTTTTTT. Its translation is CASSPVPGRQVRSTGELFF. This chain links TRBV14 with TRBJ2-2; D may correspond to TRBD1 or TRBD2 (5 bases each). CDR3 length: 19 residues. Trimming took off 4 bases at V and 4 bases at J, with 25 bases between the two ends. The germline CDR1 and CDR2 sequences are SGHDN and FVKESK.

CDR3 protein: CASSLLSGSEETQYF. CDR3 bases: TGTGCCAGCAGCCTCCTATCGGGGTCGGAAGAGACCCAGTACTTC. This chain joins TRBV28 and TRBJ2-5, with a weak D call TRBD2 (5 bases). Trimming shortened V by 6 bases and J by 3 bases, and 17 bases separated the two germline ends. There are 15 residues in the CDR3. Germline V gene lookup returns CDR1 MDHEN and CDR2 SYDVKM.